Listed below are T cell receptor beta chains from one sample, sequenced in a study of blood T cell repertoires in COVID-19. Data came from immunoSEQ multiplex PCR; TCRdb stores just in-frame clones and leaves some out. The repertoire holds over 85,000 clones, with approximately 85% as singletons. Sequenced input: peripheral blood. These TCRs come from a man in his forties or fifties with active or convalescent COVID-19. Both conserved end residues are trimmed from each CDR3.

V gene,J gene,CDR3 protein
TRBV5-4,TRBJ2-3,ASSFHRDSTDTQY
TRBV7-9,TRBJ2-7,ASSPGQGANEQY
TRBV15,TRBJ2-1,ATSRDPSGDYNEQF
TRBV4-2,TRBJ2-3,ASSQDRTSGTSTDTQY
TRBV7-8,TRBJ1-2,ASSASNTGGGVYGYT
TRBV27,TRBJ1-4,ASSFAGQGEKLF
TRBV6-5,TRBJ2-7,ASSYSGGAEQY
TRBV7-2,TRBJ2-5,ASSPAGTQGQETQY
TRBV10-2,TRBJ1-2,ASSDTGFYGYT
TRBV10-3,TRBJ2-1,AIRGQGISYNEQF
TRBV7-2,TRBJ2-3,ASSLQTGVESDTQY
TRBV3-1/TRBV3-2,TRBJ2-5,ASSRGGGASETQY
TRBV30,TRBJ1-6,AWSEQVSPLH
TRBV15,TRBJ1-2,ATSRDFSGQLNYGYT
TRBV12-3/TRBV12-4,TRBJ1-5,ASSFNNQPQH
TRBV7-9,TRBJ2-3,ASSSLGTGLDTQY
TRBV5-6,TRBJ1-2,ASSNGGSGYT
TRBV3-1/TRBV3-2,TRBJ1-6,ASSQLLTASPLH
TRBV3-1/TRBV3-2,TRBJ2-5,ASSPRGGSQQTQY
TRBV6-5,TRBJ1-1,ASTRPTGANTEAF
TRBV2,TRBJ2-7,ASSDVGAGQDEQY
TRBV5-4,TRBJ1-1,ASSSLGQRPTEAF
TRBV7-2,TRBJ1-5,ASSLGTGGNQPQH
TRBV19,TRBJ2-7,ASSIGGATGYEQY
TRBV10-3,TRBJ2-3,AIKGLEQTDTQY
TRBV7-9,TRBJ1-2,ASSPGTVYGYT
TRBV7-9,TRBJ1-1,ASSLSQRAGGTEAF
TRBV18,TRBJ2-1,ASSPGQVNEQF
TRBV11-2,TRBJ1-1,ASSSPRGETEAF
TRBV19,TRBJ1-2,ASSIAGGPYGYT
TRBV3-1/TRBV3-2,TRBJ1-2,ASSQESGVVGGYT
TRBV19,TRBJ1-2,ASSIPAVAYGYT
TRBV5-4,TRBJ2-7,ASSLPGQGAYEQY
TRBV12-3/TRBV12-4,TRBJ2-1,ASSQNRQGKQF
TRBV25-1,TRBJ1-2,ASSEQGIYGYT
TRBV11-2,TRBJ1-2,ASSSLRAHNYGYT
TRBV14,TRBJ2-1,ASSPGFRGQGNEQF
TRBV10-3,TRBJ2-1,AISGGTASYNEQF
TRBV7-2,TRBJ2-7,ASSPSIEQY
TRBV19,TRBJ2-4,ASSIGQAKNIQY
TRBV6-5,TRBJ1-2,ASSYQGQPTNYGYT
TRBV15,TRBJ2-1,ATSSMRGGYDEQF
TRBV7-2,TRBJ1-5,ASSFSSNQPQH
TRBV7-2,TRBJ2-7,ASSLLQGGGLY
TRBV11-3,TRBJ2-5,ASSPGTSGQETQY